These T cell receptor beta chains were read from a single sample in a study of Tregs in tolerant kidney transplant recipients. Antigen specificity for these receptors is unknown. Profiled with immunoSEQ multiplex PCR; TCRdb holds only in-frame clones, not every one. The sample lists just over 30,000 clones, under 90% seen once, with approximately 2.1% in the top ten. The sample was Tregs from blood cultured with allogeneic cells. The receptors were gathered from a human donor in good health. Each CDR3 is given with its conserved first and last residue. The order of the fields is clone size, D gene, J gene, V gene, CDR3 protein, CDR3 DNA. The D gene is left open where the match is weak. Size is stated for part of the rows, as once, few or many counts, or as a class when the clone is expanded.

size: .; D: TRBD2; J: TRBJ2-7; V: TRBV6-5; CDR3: CASRVGELAAGEQYF; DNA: TGTGCCAGCAGGGTAGGTGAACTAGCGGCGGGTGAGCAGTACTTC
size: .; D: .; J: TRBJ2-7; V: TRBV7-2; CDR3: CASSLGSREQYF; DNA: TGTGCCAGCAGCTTAGGGAGCCGCGAGCAGTACTTC
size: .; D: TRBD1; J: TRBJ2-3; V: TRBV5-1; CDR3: CASSSPRGPLNTDTQYF; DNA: TGCGCCAGCAGCTCCCCCAGGGGGCCATTGAACACAGATACGCAGTATTTT
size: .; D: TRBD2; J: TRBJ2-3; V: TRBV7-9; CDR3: CASSRRTSGTSTDTQYF; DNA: TGTGCCAGCAGCCGGCGGACTAGCGGGACTAGCACAGATACGCAGTATTTT
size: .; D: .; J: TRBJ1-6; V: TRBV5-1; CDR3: CASSGAGNENSPLHF; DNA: TGCGCCAGCAGTGGGGCAGGGAATGAGAATTCACCCCTCCACTTT
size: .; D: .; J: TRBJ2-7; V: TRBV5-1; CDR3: CASTPRAGSSYEQYF; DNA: TGCGCCAGCACCCCTCGGGCGGGGAGCTCCTACGAGCAGTACTTC
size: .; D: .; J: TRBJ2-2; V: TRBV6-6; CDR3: CASSYIPLDTGELFF; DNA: TGTGCCAGCAGTTATATTCCGCTGGACACCGGGGAGCTGTTTTTT
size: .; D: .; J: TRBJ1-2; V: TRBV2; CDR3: CASSTNYGYTF; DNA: TGTGCCAGCAGTACTAACTATGGCTACACCTTC
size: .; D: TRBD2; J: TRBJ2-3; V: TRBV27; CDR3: CASSWTSGRSRTDTQYF; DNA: TGTGCCAGCAGTTGGACTAGCGGTAGGTCCAGGACAGATACGCAGTATTTT
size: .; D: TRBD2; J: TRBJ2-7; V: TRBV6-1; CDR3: CASRRLAGVREQYF; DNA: TGTGCCAGCAGAAGACTAGCGGGAGTGAGGGAGCAGTACTTC
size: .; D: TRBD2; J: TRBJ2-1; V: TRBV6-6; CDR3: CASRPGTSVGNEQFF; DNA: TGTGCCAGCAGACCCGGGACTAGCGTAGGGAATGAGCAGTTCTTC
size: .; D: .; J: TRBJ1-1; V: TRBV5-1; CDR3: CASSLELSGEAFF; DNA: TGCGCCAGCAGCTTGGAACTCAGTGGGGAAGCTTTCTTT
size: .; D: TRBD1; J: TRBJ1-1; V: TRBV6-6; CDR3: CASSYDREGTEAFF; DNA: TGTGCCAGCAGTTACGACAGGGAGGGCACTGAAGCTTTCTTT
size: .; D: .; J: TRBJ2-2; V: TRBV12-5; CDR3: CASGSAPGWSPGELFF; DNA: TGTGCTAGTGGTTCCGCCCCAGGATGGAGTCCCGGGGAGCTGTTTTTT
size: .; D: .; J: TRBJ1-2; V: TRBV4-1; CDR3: CASSQGDVKAPRIYGYTF; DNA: TGCGCCAGCAGCCAAGGGGATGTGAAGGCCCCGAGGATTTATGGCTACACCTTC
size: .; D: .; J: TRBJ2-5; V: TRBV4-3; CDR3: CASSQEVIGTQYF; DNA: TGCGCCAGCAGCCAAGAGGTGATCGGGACCCAGTACTTC
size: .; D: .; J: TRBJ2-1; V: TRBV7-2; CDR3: CASSLGLGEQFF; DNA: TGTGCCAGCAGCCTGGGACTTGGCGAGCAGTTCTTC
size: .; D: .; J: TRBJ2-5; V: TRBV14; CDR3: CASSQGGRSETQYF; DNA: TGTGCCAGCAGCCAAGGGGGACGCTCAGAGACCCAGTACTTC
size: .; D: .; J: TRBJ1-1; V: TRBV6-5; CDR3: CASRRGSSEAFF; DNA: TGTGCCAGCAGACGCGGTAGTTCCGAAGCTTTCTTT
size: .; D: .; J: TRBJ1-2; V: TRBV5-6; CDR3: CASSLDPAGPSIF; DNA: TGTGCCAGCAGCTTGGATCCAGCAGGTCCCAGCATTTTC
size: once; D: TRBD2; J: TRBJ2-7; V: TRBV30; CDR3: CAWSSPGGGSFFYEQYF; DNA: TGTGCCTGGAGTTCCCCGGGGGGGGGCTCCTTCTTCTACGAGCAGTACTTC
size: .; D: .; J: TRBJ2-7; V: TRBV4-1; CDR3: CASSQVVVPGVYYEQYF; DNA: TGCGCCAGCAGCCAAGTTGTAGTCCCAGGGGTTTACTACGAGCAGTACTTC
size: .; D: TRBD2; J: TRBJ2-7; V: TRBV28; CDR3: CASSGLVDEQYF; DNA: TGTGCCAGCAGTGGACTAGTAGATGAGCAGTACTTC
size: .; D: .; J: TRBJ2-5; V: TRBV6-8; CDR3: CASRDPGAKETQYF; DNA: TGTGCCAGCAGGGATCCCGGGGCTAAAGAGACCCAGTACTTC
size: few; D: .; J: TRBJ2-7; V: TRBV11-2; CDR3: CASSLEGARYF; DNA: TGTGCCAGCAGCTTAGAAGGGGCCCGCTACTTC
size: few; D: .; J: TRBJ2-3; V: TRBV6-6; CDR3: CASSYSIGGIGTQYF; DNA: TGTGCCAGCAGTTACTCGATAGGGGGAATCGGTACGCAGTATTTT
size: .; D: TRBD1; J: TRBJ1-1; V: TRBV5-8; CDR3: CASSLWTGTANTEAFF; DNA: TGTGCCAGCAGCTTGTGGACCGGGACAGCGAACACTGAAGCTTTCTTT
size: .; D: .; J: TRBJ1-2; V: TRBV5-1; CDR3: CASSSVPGAPGYTF; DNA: TGCGCCAGCAGCTCCGTGCCTGGGGCCCCCGGCTACACCTTC
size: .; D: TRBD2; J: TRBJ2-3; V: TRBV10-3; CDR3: CAISGSGRGTDTQYF; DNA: TGTGCCATCAGTGGTAGCGGGAGGGGGACAGATACGCAGTATTTT
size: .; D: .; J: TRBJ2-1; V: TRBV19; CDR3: CASSIGLGKGLNNEQFF; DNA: TGTGCCAGTAGTATAGGACTCGGAAAGGGTTTGAACAATGAGCAGTTCTTC
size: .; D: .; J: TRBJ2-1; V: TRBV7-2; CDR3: CASSLGPRDEQFF; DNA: TGTGCCAGCAGCTTGGGGCCTAGGGATGAGCAGTTCTTC
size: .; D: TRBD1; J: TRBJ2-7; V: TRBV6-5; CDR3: CASTRDRGYEQYF; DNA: TGTGCCAGCACACGGGACAGGGGTTACGAGCAGTACTTC
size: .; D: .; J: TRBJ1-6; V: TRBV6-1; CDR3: CASSEGGPFAPLHF; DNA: TGTGCCAGCAGTGAAGGCGGACCCTTCGCACCCCTCCACTTT